A single sample is the source of the 21 T cell receptor beta chains below, sequenced in a study of cytomegalovirus exposure and HLA in healthy donors. A multiplex PCR was run with 60 Vbeta primers and 13 Jbeta primers. Libraries were prepared by immunoSEQ multiplex PCR; TCRdb keeps only in-frame clonotypes and omits some of them. Found here are roughly 120,000 clones, 76% of them singletons; the top ten hold around 2.1%. Specimen: PBMCs. The receptors originated from a middle-aged man in good health and CMV-seronegative.

The J gene is TRBJ2-5, the V gene TRBV4-2, with 8 positions matching TRBD1. CDR3 size: 15 residues. Trimming cost V 0 bases and J 5 bases; bases outside gene matches: 5. Germline V gives CDR1 LGHNA, CDR2 YNFKEQ. CDR3 sequence: CASSQESGGSETQYF. The CDR3 DNA reads as TGTGCCAGCAGCCAAGAATCAGGGGGCTCGGAGACCCAGTACTTC.

This chain uses TRBV19 with TRBJ2-7; TRBD2 is a possible D gene (6 bases). CDR1 LNHDA and CDR2 SQIVND come from the germline V gene (reference sequence). The CDR3 is 14 amino acids. The V gene lost 3 bases and the J gene lost 7 bases, with 16 bases spanning the gap. CDR3 amino acids: CASSIKLAGQEQYF. The CDR3 DNA reads as TGTGCCAGTAGTATCAAACTCGCGGGGCAGGAGCAGTACTTC.

The chain uses TRBV4-2 and TRBJ2-3, with 8 bases fitting TRBD2. Germline V CDR1 and CDR2: LGHNA, YNFKEQ. Trimming at V came to 1 base and at J to 4 bases, leaving 1 base not matched to a gene. This CDR3 comprises 14 residues. Written as DNA, the CDR3 is TGTGCCAGCAGCCAAGGACTAGCGCCAGATACGCAGTATTTT. This gives the protein CASSQGLAPDTQYF.

Comment on this clone: Distinct nucleotide sequences in the sample also encode this CDR3. This chain connects TRBV5-1 to TRBJ2-5; a possible D gene is TRBD2 (5 bases). V was clipped by 0 bases and J by 2 bases, with 5 bases between them. The CDR3 loop spans 13 amino acids. The germline CDR1 and CDR2 sequences are SGHRS and YFSETQ. The CDR3 nucleotides are TGCGCCAGCAGCTTGGGAGGGCAAGAGACCCAGTACTTC. Its protein is CASSLGGQETQYF.

DNA for the CDR3: TGTGCCACCAGCAGCCTCTCGGACAGCCAACTTAATGAAAAACTGTTTTTT. Translated: CATSSLSDSQLNEKLFF. The genes are TRBV15 and TRBJ1-4, with D maybe TRBD1 (6 bases). This CDR3 has 17 amino acids. Looked up from germline, CDR1 is LNHNV and CDR2 is YYDKDF (reference sequence). Trimming left V 3 bases short and J 4 bases short, with 18 bases between.

This sequence joins TRBV30 and TRBJ2-1; 13 nucleotides line up with TRBD2. Trimming at V came to 0 bases and at J to 7 bases, leaving 3 bases not matched to a gene. The CDR3 loop spans 15 amino acids. Per the germline V gene, CDR1 is GTSNPN and CDR2 is SVGIG (reference sequence). CDR3 loop: CAWSVGLAGVNEQFF. The CDR3 DNA follows: TGTGCCTGGAGTGTCGGACTAGCGGGGGTAAATGAGCAGTTCTTC. The complete variable domain, with remaining parts taken from reference TRBV30 and TRBJ2-1, reads SQTIHQWPATLVQPVGSPLSLECTVEGTSNPNLYWYRQAAGRGLQLLFYSVGIGQISSEVPQNLSASRPQDRQFILSSKKLLLSDSGFYLCAWSVGLAGVNEQFFGPGTRLTVL.

The rearrangement joins TRBV5-6 to TRBJ1-1; perhaps TRBD1 as D (5 bases). V was pared by 5 bases and J by 0 bases, with 8 bases between. The CDR3 is 13 residues long. Germline V lookup: CDR1 SGHDT, CDR2 YYEEEE. The CDR3 DNA reads as TGTGCCAGCAGTAGACAGCTGAACACTGAAGCTTTCTTT. Protein sequence: CASSRQLNTEAFF. Full variable domain (rest looked up from reference TRBV5-6 and TRBJ1-1): DAGVTQSPTHLIKTRGQQVTLRCSPKSGHDTVSWYQQALGQGPQFIFQYYEEEERQRGNFPDRFSGHQFPNYSSELNVNALLLGDSALYLCASSRQLNTEAFFGQGTRLTVV.

The J gene is TRBJ1-1, the V gene TRBV11-2; TRBD1 aligns across 7 bases. V lost 0 bases, J lost 6 bases, and 4 bases stayed unmatched. This CDR3 region has 14 residues. The V gene's germline CDR1 is SGHAT and CDR2 FQNNGV. CDR3 coding DNA: TGTGCCAGCAGCTTAGATCCCAGGGGGGCTGAAGCTTTCTTT. The encoded protein is CASSLDPRGAEAFF.

V and J are TRBV29-1 and TRBJ1-4, with a possible D match to TRBD1 (5 bases). V lost 6 bases, J lost 7 bases, and 15 bases lay in between. The CDR3 runs to 13 residues. Germline V gene lookup returns CDR1 SQVTM and CDR2 ANQGSEA. In DNA, the CDR3 is TGCAGCGTCCAAACCGGGACTGGTGAAAAACTGTTTTTT. Amino acid sequence: CSVQTGTGEKLFF.

The chain uses TRBV5-1 and TRBJ1-5; maybe TRBD1 (5 bases). The germline gives CDR1 SGHRS, CDR2 YFSETQ. The CDR3 has 14 amino acids. V was cut by 2 bases and J by 5 bases, with 11 bases left in between. The CDR3 reads CASSFGGQDQPQHF. The CDR3 nucleotides are TGCGCCAGCAGCTTCGGGGGTCAGGATCAGCCCCAGCATTTT.

This clone was detected only once. The chain links TRBV6-1 to TRBJ2-7; perhaps TRBD1 as D (7 bases). The CDR3 length is 12 residues. Germline CDR1 is MNHNS and CDR2 is SASEGT. V was pared by 6 bases and J by 7 bases, with 13 bases between. The CDR3 DNA follows: TGTGCCAGCAGAGAGACAGGGAGGGAGCAGTACTTC. Translated, it gives CASRETGREQYF.

The chain joins TRBV19 to TRBJ1-1, with 8 nucleotides matching TRBD1. V gave up 6 bases and J gave up 5 bases; unmatched junction bases: 5. This CDR3 is 13 amino acids long. CDR1 is LNHDA and CDR2 is SQIVND in the germline V gene (reference sequence). CDR3 DNA sequence: TGTGCCAGTAGCGGACAGGGTTGGACTGAAGCTTTCTTT. Protein product: CASSGQGWTEAFF.

The chain joins TRBV5-1 to TRBJ1-1; D might be TRBD1 (6 bases). CDR1 and CDR2 from the germline V gene are SGHRS and YFSETQ. CDR3 length: 12 residues. Deletions cut 7 bases from V and 1 base from J, with 8 bases between. The CDR3 nucleotides read TGCGCCAGCGGACAGCAGAACACTGAAGCTTTCTTT. It specifies CASGQQNTEAFF.

J is TRBJ1-5 and V is TRBV6-6, with a tentative D call TRBD1 (6 bases). This CDR3 comprises 15 residues. Per the germline V gene, CDR1 is MNHNY and CDR2 is SVGAGI (reference sequence). Between the trimmed V and J ends, which lost 8 bases and 6 bases, there was a span of 20 bases. The CDR3 is CASSPGGREGQPQHF. CDR3 DNA: TGTGCCAGCTCCCCTGGGGGCAGGGAGGGTCAGCCCCAGCATTTT.

The table lists this clone with a count of one. The gene calls are TRBV9 and TRBJ2-3; no firm D call. V dropped 2 bases and J dropped 6 bases, with 16 bases sitting between them. CDR1 and CDR2 (germline): SGDLS, YYNGEE. The CDR3 length is 15 residues. DNA of the CDR3: TGTGCCAGCAGCGTTGGCGCCGCAATCGGGGATACGCAGTATTTT. The encoded protein is CASSVGAAIGDTQYF.

V usage is TRBV30 and J usage is TRBJ2-3, with D perhaps TRBD2 (7 bases). With 5 bases removed from V and 1 base from J, the gap between germline ends came to 13 bases. The germline V gene has CDR1 GTSNPN and CDR2 SVGIG (reference sequence). This CDR3 comprises 14 residues. The CDR3, as DNA: TGTGCCTGGGGACAGAGCGGGGGCACAGATACGCAGTATTTT. It is translated as CAWGQSGGTDTQYF.

The chain employs TRBV4-2 and TRBJ2-3; 8 nucleotides match TRBD2. The CDR3 has 17 residues. Germline V gene lookup returns CDR1 LGHNA and CDR2 YNFKEQ. The V and J ends lost 1 base and 0 bases, in that order; junction bases with no gene match: 6. CDR3 bases: TGTGCCAGCAGCCAAGGATGGGGCGGGGGGAGCACAGATACGCAGTATTTT. Translation gives CASSQGWGGGSTDTQYF.

J is TRBJ1-5 and V is TRBV18; D not certain. Germline CDR1 KGHSH, CDR2 LQKENI. V was cut by 3 bases and J by 6 bases, with 18 bases left in between. The CDR3 runs 16 residues. The CDR3 bases are TGTGCCAGCTCACCTTTCGACGGGAGGACGGGTCAGCCCCAGCATTTT. Protein product: CASSPFDGRTGQPQHF.

This clone was picked up one time. The V gene is TRBV15, the J gene TRBJ2-5; TRBD1 might be the D (6 bases). Germline CDR1 reads LNHNV; CDR2 reads YYDKDF (reference sequence). V gave up 0 bases and J gave up 1 base, with 9 bases separating them. The CDR3 length is 15 residues. The CDR3 DNA is TGTGCCACCAGCAGAGAAACGGACAGCCAAGAGACCCAGTACTTC. Amino acids: CATSRETDSQETQYF.

With respect to this clone: The sample has other DNA sequences that encode this CDR3 too. The chain has TRBV4-3 and TRBJ2-6; D gene unclear. The CDR3 is made up of 15 amino acids. With 1 base removed from V and 0 bases from J, the gap between germline ends came to 4 bases. In germline, CDR1 is LGHNA, CDR2 YSLEER. The CDR3, as DNA: TGCGCCAGCAGCCAAGGCAGCTCTGGGGCCAACGTCCTGACTTTC. Residues: CASSQGSSGANVLTF.

This clone was detected a few times. The chain uses TRBV21-1 and TRBJ2-1; the DNA was not used to check the table's D call, TRBD2. TRBV21-1 is a known pseudogene. The CDR3 has 17 amino acids. The CDR3 region is CASTRWGRGGVYNEQFF. Written as DNA, the CDR3 is TGTGCCAGCACCCGGTGGGGAAGGGGGGGCGTCTACAATGAGCAGTTCTTC.